This T cell receptor beta chain was obtained from a study of response to subunit inactivated influenza vaccine. TCRdb redid the calling of the RT-PCR reads with MiXCR, one entry per CDR3 protein. This table has a few hundred thousand distinct CDR3 sequences, just over 20% appearing once. In the case of this clonotype: Its antigen is unknown.

Study conclusions and caveats: Every seasonal influenza vaccination brings in few new T cells, the authors suggested.

The sequence was collected from a man between 50 and 69 years old who received an inactivated influenza vaccine. This specimen consisted of PBMCs from blood, obtained approximately 22 months after vaccination.

The CDR3, as DNA: TGCAGTGTCCGGACAGCCCTCTCCTACGAGCAGTACTTC. Residues: CSVRTALSYEQYF. The chain couples TRBV20-1 to TRBJ2-7; tentatively, D is TRBD1 (6 bases). Per germline, CDR1 DFQATT and CDR2 SNEGSKA (reference sequence). With 7 bases removed from V and 0 bases from J, the gap between germline ends came to 13 bases. The CDR3 covers 13 residues.